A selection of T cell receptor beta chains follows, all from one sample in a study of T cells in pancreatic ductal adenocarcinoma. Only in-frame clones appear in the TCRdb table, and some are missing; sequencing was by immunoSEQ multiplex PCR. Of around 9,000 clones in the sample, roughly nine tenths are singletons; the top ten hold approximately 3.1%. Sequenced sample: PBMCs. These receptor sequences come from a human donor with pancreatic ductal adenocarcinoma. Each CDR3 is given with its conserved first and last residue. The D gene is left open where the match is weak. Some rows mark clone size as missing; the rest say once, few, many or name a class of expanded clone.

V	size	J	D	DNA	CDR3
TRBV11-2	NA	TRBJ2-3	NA	TGTGCCAGCAGCCGCCGGGGGAGTGGGGCCACAGATACGCAGTATTTT	CASSRRGSGATDTQYF
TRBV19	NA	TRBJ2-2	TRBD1	TGTGCCAGTAGCCTCCAAGAGGGGGCCACCGGGGAGCTGTTTTTT	CASSLQEGATGELFF
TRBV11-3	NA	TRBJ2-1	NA	TGTGCCAGCAGCTTCGGGGAGAGCTCCTACAATGAGCAGTTCTTC	CASSFGESSYNEQFF
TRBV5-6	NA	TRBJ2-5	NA	TGTGCCAGCAGCTCCGGGTGGAAGCAAGAGACCCAGTACTTC	CASSSGWKQETQYF
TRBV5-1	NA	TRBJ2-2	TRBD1	TGCGCCAGCAGCCCTGACAGGGGAGGTAGCGGGGAGCTGTTTTTT	CASSPDRGGSGELFF
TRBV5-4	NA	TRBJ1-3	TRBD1	TGTGCCAGCAGCTTCCCAGGGGGATCTGGAAACACCATATATTTT	CASSFPGGSGNTIYF
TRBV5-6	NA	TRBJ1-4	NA	TGTGCCAGCAGCCCGCTATCGACTAATGAAAAACTGTTTTTT	CASSPLSTNEKLFF
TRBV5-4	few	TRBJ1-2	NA	TGTGCCAGCAGCTTGGCCTCGGCAGGGCACTATGGCTACACCTTC	CASSLASAGHYGYTF
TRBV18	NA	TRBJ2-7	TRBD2	TGTGCCAGCTCACCAGGGGACTATACAAAGCAGTACTTC	CASSPGDYTKQYF
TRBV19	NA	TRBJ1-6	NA	TGTGCCAGTAGTATTAAGGCAGGCCCTAATTCACCCCTCCACTTT	CASSIKAGPNSPLHF
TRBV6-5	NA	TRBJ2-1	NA	TGTGCCAGCAGTTACTCGAGATACAATGAGCAGTTCTTC	CASSYSRYNEQFF
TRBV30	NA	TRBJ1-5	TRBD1	TGTGCCTGGAGTGGTGACAGGGATCAGCCCCAGCATTTT	CAWSGDRDQPQHF
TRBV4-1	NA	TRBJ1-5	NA	TGCGCCAGCAGCCAGGCTCCTTATCAGCCCCAGCATTTT	CASSQAPYQPQHF
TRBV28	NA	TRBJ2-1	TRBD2	TGTGCCAGCAGTTTATATCTAGCGGGCTACTACAATGAGCAGTTCTTC	CASSLYLAGYYNEQFF
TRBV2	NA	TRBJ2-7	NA	TGTGCCAGCAGTGACTACAGTCCCTACGAGCAGTACTTC	CASSDYSPYEQYF
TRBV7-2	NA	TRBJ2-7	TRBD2	TGTGCCAGCAGTCCAGATAGCGGGGGGCCCTACGAGCAGTACTTC	CASSPDSGGPYEQYF
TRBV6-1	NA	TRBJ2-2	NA	TGTGCCAGCAACCGACAGGCTACCGGGGAGCTGTTTTTT	CASNRQATGELFF
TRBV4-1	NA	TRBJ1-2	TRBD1	TGCGCCAGCAGCCAACCGGACAGGGTGGGCTATGGCTACACCTTC	CASSQPDRVGYGYTF
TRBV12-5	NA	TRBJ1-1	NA	TGTGCTAGTGGTTTGGTAAGGTTGGGGAGGACTGAAGCTTTCTTT	CASGLVRLGRTEAFF
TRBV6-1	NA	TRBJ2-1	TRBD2	TGTGCCACCGGACTAGCGGGTCGGTACAATGAGCAGTTCTTC	CATGLAGRYNEQFF
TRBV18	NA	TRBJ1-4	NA	TGTGCCAGCTCTAACGGGAATGAAAAACTGTTTTTT	CASSNGNEKLFF
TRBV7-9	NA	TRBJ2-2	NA	TGTGCCAGCAGGGGGGCTGGGTCCGCGAACACCGGGGAGCTGTTTTTT	CASRGAGSANTGELFF
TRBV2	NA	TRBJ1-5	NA	TGTGCCAGCAGCCAAGAACGGGGATATAGCAATCAGCCCCAGCATTTT	CASSQERGYSNQPQHF
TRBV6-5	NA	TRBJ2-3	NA	TGTGCCAGCAGTTACTATAACAGGGAGGGAGATACGCAGTATTTT	CASSYYNREGDTQYF
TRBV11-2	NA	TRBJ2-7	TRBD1	TGTGCCAGCAGCGGGACAGCGAGCTCCTACGAGCAGTACTTC	CASSGTASSYEQYF
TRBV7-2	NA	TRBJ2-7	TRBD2	TGTGCCAGCAGCTTAGGGCCGCGGGAGACCTACGAGCAGTACTTC	CASSLGPRETYEQYF
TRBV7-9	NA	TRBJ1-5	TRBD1	TGTGCCAGCAGCCGTGACAGGGGGGGCAATCAGCCCCAGCATTTT	CASSRDRGGNQPQHF
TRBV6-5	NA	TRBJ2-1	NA	TGTGCCAGCAGTCGGGGCGGGAAGTACAATGAGCAGTTCTTC	CASSRGGKYNEQFF
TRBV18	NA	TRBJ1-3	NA	TGTGCCAGCTCACCACCTTCCTTGAGCTCTGGAAACACCATATATTTT	CASSPPSLSSGNTIYF
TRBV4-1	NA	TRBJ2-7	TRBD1	TGCGCCAGCAGCTCCCGACAGGGAATCTCCTACGAGCAGTACTTC	CASSSRQGISYEQYF
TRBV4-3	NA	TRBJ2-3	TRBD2	TGCGCCAGCAGCCAAGATATGGGTATTGGACTAGCGGGTAGCACAGATACGCAGTATTTT	CASSQDMGIGLAGSTDTQYF
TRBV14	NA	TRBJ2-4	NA	TGTGCCAGCAGCCAAGATGGGCTTTGGGACATTCAGTACTTC	CASSQDGLWDIQYF
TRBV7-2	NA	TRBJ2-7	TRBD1	TGTGCCAGCACCCGGGACAGCCGCGGGGAGCAGTACTTC	CASTRDSRGEQYF
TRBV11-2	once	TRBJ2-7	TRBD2	TGTGCCAGCAGCAACCTAGCGGGGGGGCACTACGAGCAGTACTTC	CASSNLAGGHYEQYF
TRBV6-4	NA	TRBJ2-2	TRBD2	TGTGCCAGCAGTTCTACGGGGGGGGCGAACACCGGGGAGCTGTTTTTT	CASSSTGGANTGELFF
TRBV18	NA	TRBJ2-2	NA	TGTGCCAGCTCACCGGTCCCACTTGACACCGGGGAGCTGTTTTTT	CASSPVPLDTGELFF
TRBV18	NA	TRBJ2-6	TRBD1	TGTGCCAGCTCTCGGGGACAGTCTGGGGCCAACGTCCTGACTTTC	CASSRGQSGANVLTF
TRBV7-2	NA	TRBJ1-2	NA	TGTGCCAGCAGCTTAGCGCCGGAGAACTATGGCTACACCTTC	CASSLAPENYGYTF
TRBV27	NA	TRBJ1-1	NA	TGTGCCAGCAGTTTGGCCAGGGCTAACACTGAAGCTTTCTTT	CASSLARANTEAFF
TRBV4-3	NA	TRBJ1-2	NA	TGCGCCAGCAGCCGGACGCAGGGTTCTAACTATGGCTACACCTTC	CASSRTQGSNYGYTF
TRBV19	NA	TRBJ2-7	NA	TGTGCCAGTAGTATAAAGGGGTCCTACGAGCAGTACTTC	CASSIKGSYEQYF
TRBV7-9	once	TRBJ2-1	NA	TGTGCCAGCAGCTTAGAAGCGGCATTCTACAATGAGCAGTTCTTC	CASSLEAAFYNEQFF
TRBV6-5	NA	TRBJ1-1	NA	TGTGCCAGCAGTTATTATAGGGGGAACACTGAAGCTTTCTTT	CASSYYRGNTEAFF
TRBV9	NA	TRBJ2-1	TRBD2	TGTGCCAGCAGCGGACTAGCGGGAGTTCGCAATGAGCAGTTCTTC	CASSGLAGVRNEQFF
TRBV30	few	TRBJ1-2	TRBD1	TGTGCCTGGAGCGGGAGGGGGCGAGGCTACACCTTC	CAWSGRGRGYTF
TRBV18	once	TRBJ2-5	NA	TGTGCCAGCTCACCGGGACTCCAAGAGACCCAGTACTTC	CASSPGLQETQYF
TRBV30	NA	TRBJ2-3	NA	TGTGCCTGGAACCAGCGGGCCACAGATACGCAGTATTTT	CAWNQRATDTQYF
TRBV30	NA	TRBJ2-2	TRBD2	TGTGCCTGGGGCTACGGGACTAGCGGGCGGGCTGGGGAGCTGTTTTTT	CAWGYGTSGRAGELFF
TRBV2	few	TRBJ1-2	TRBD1	TGTGCCAGCAGTTCGACAGGGGGCTTAGGCTACACCTTC	CASSSTGGLGYTF
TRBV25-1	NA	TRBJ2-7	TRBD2	TGTGCCAGCAGTGAAGGGGACTATCGAGCAACTGCGCAGTACTTC	CASSEGDYRATAQYF
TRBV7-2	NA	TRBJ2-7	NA	TGTGCCAGCAGCTTAGGGACTTTCTCCTACGAGCAGTACTTC	CASSLGTFSYEQYF
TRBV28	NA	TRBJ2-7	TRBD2	TGTGCCAGCAGTTTATTCGTGGGGGGACTAGCGGGAGCCCTCTCCTACGAGCAGTACTTC	CASSLFVGGLAGALSYEQYF
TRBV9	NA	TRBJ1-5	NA	TGTGCCAGCAGCGTGACAGGCTCGGATCAGCCCCAGCATTTT	CASSVTGSDQPQHF
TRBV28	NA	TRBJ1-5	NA	TGTGCCAGCAGTTCGATGACAGTCAATCAGCCCCAGCATTTT	CASSSMTVNQPQHF
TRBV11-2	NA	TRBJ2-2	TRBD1	TGTGCCAGCAGCTCGCACGGGACAGGGAACACCGGGGAGCTGTTTTTT	CASSSHGTGNTGELFF